The 8 T cell receptor beta chains presented below share a single source sample, sequenced in a study of blood T cell repertoires in COVID-19. Assay: immunoSEQ multiplex PCR; the TCRdb copy retains only in-frame clones and omits some. The sample records hundreds of thousands of clones, 75% to 95% being singletons. Sequenced input: PBMCs or T cells enriched from blood (not recorded which). The receptors stem from a woman aged 18-29 years who had recovered from COVID-19.

This clone was recorded once. The chain uses TRBV18 and TRBJ1-1; tentative D call: TRBD1 (5 bases). V was pared by 6 bases and J by 3 bases, with 17 bases between. The CDR3 loop spans 15 amino acids. The germline V gene has CDR1 KGHSH and CDR2 LQKENI. The CDR3 is CASSLTPTVDTEAFF. The DNA for the CDR3 is TGTGCCAGCTCCCTGACGCCGACAGTCGACACTGAAGCTTTCTTT.

The rearrangement joins TRBV11-2 to TRBJ1-6; maybe TRBD1 (5 bases). CDR3 size: 19 residues. CDR1 and CDR2 from the germline V gene are SGHAT and FQNNGV. V was cut by 5 bases and J by 4 bases, with 24 bases left in between. CDR3 protein: CASSPPISTELKYNSPLHF. In nucleotides, the CDR3 is TGTGCCAGCAGCCCCCCTATTTCGACAGAACTAAAGTATAATTCACCCCTCCACTTT.

The chain joins TRBV7-9 to TRBJ2-3, with TRBD2 matching 10 bases. V shed 5 bases, J shed 1 base, and the junction held 6 bases outside the gene matches. The germline V gene encodes CDR1 SEHNR and CDR2 FQNEAQ (reference sequence). The CDR3 totals 16 residues. Here the CDR3 reads CASSPKREGGTDTQYF. The CDR3 nucleotides are TGTGCCAGCAGCCCCAAGCGGGAGGGTGGCACAGATACGCAGTATTTT.

This clone was picked up one time. The rearrangement uses TRBV7-8 and TRBJ2-3; D may be TRBD2 (5 bases). The CDR3 runs 17 residues. Trimming stripped 2 bases from V and 0 bases from J, with 15 bases between. Germline V lookup: CDR1 SGHVS, CDR2 FQNEAQ. The CDR3 DNA reads TGTGCCAGCAGCTTACCCTCCCCCACTAGGAGCACAGATACGCAGTATTTT. As protein: CASSLPSPTRSTDTQYF.

The chain uses TRBV3-1 (or the pseudogene TRBV3-2) and TRBJ2-1; D possibly corresponds to TRBD2 (6 bases). Germline V CDR1 and CDR2: LGHDT, YNNKEL (reference sequence). CDR3 length: 17 residues. V dropped 0 bases and J dropped 7 bases, with 19 bases sitting between them. The CDR3 coding sequence is TGTGCCAGCAGCCAAGACGGGTCTGTAAGCGGGCAGAATGAGCAGTTCTTC. Translated: CASSQDGSVSGQNEQFF.

This chain joins TRBV15 and TRBJ1-2; TRBD1 might be the D (6 bases). The CDR3 totals 15 residues. Germline lookup yields CDR1 LNHNV and CDR2 YYDKDF (reference sequence). Between the trimmed V and J ends, which lost 0 bases and 2 bases, there was a span of 10 bases. CDR3 sequence (DNA): TGTGCCACCAGCAGAGACGGAAGGGGGAACTATGGCTACACCTTC. The encoded protein is CATSRDGRGNYGYTF.

V and J are TRBV12-3 or TRBV12-4 and TRBJ1-1; D may be TRBD1 (5 bases). The V and J ends lost 3 bases and 1 base respectively, with 6 bases between them. This CDR3 is 13 amino acids long. The CDR3 DNA is TGTGCCAGCAGTTTCAGGGAGAACACTGAAGCTTTCTTT. Protein product: CASSFRENTEAFF.

The V call is TRBV7-8, the J call TRBJ2-6, with D possibly being TRBD2 (6 bases). CDR1 SGHVS and CDR2 FQNEAQ come from the germline V gene. The CDR3 length is 15 residues. Trimming took 5 bases from V and 1 from J, leaving 9 bases between them. For the CDR3, the DNA is TGTGCCAGCAGCAGACTAGTGTCTGGGGCCAACGTCCTGACTTTC. Protein sequence: CASSRLVSGANVLTF.